Below, 15 T cell receptor beta chains from the same sample are listed, as sequenced in a study of T cell responses to AZD1222 COVID-19 vaccine. The repertoire was sequenced with immunoSEQ multiplex PCR; TCRdb's copy has only in-frame clones and lacks some. The repertoire has nearly 110,000 clones, 70% to 90% of them found once; the top ten carry about 7%. Source: peripheral blood, taken on day 0 of AZD1222 vaccination. The receptor set was obtained from an adult in good health.

V and J are TRBV19 and TRBJ2-1; no definite D call. Germline V gives CDR1 LNHDA, CDR2 SQIVND (reference sequence). The CDR3 is 15 residues long. V lost 3 bases and J lost 0, with 9 bases in between. DNA for the CDR3: TGTGCCAGTAGTATGGCGTACAGCTCCTACAATGAGCAGTTCTTC. Encoded protein: CASSMAYSSYNEQFF.

The chain couples TRBV4-1 to TRBJ1-2; unclear D gene. This CDR3 has 15 amino acids. From germline, CDR1 is MGHRA and CDR2 YSYEKL. V was clipped by 4 bases and J by 5 bases, with 17 bases between them. The CDR3 DNA follows: TGCGCCAGCAGCCTAGCGGCCACCGGGGAATATGGCTACACCTTC. Translated: CASSLAATGEYGYTF.

The V and J genes are TRBV27 and TRBJ1-2; D might be TRBD1 (5 bases). This CDR3 region has 13 residues. Germline V CDR1 and CDR2: MNHEY, SMNVEV (reference sequence). Trimming removed 5 bases from V and 8 bases from J, with 15 bases in between. Here the CDR3 reads CASSRGTLQGYTF. The CDR3 DNA follows: TGTGCCAGCAGTCGGGGGACGCTACAAGGCTACACCTTC.

Written as DNA, the CDR3 is TGCGCCAGCAGCCTAGGAGGCTCGAACAATGAGCAGTTCTTC. It translates to CASSLGGSNNEQFF. This chain uses TRBV5-1 with TRBJ2-1; a weak D match, TRBD2 (5 bases). Germline CDR1 and CDR2: SGHRS and YFSETQ. V lost 4 bases, J lost 5 bases, and 13 bases lay in between. CDR3 length: 14 residues.

V and J are TRBV5-8 and TRBJ2-6; 8 nucleotides match TRBD1. Germline V CDR1 and CDR2: SGHTS, YDEGEE. The trim removed 0 bases at V and 0 bases at J, leaving 5 bases unmatched. This CDR3 region has 18 residues. The CDR3 DNA reads TGTGCCAGCAGCTTGGCGCTACAGGGGGGCTCTGGGGCCAACGTCCTGACTTTC. It codes for CASSLALQGGSGANVLTF.

There are a few counts of this clone. The rearrangement uses TRBV7-8 and TRBJ1-4; a weak D match, TRBD1 (5 bases). Germline V gene data show CDR1 as SGHVS and CDR2 as FQNEAQ. Trimming took off 3 bases at V and 3 bases at J, with 11 bases between the two ends. The CDR3 has 15 amino acids. CDR3 sequence reads: CASSLGGTANEKLFF. CDR3 DNA sequence: TGTGCCAGCAGCTTGGGCGGGACGGCTAATGAAAAACTGTTTTTT. Combining the CDR3 with reference TRBV7-8 and TRBJ1-4 gives the whole variable domain GAGVSQSPRYKVAKRGQDVALRCDPISGHVSLFWYQQALGQGPEFLTYFQNEAQLDKSGLPSDRFFAERPEGSVSTLKIQRTQQEDSAVYLCASSLGGTANEKLFFGSGTQLSVL.

V usage is TRBV19 and J usage is TRBJ2-3, with 7 bases matching TRBD2. Germline assignment: CDR1 LNHDA and CDR2 SQIVND (reference sequence). Germline trimming cut 3 bases from V and 5 bases from J; bases unmatched to any gene: 11. The CDR3 is 16 residues long. CDR3 in DNA: TGTGCCAGTAGTATGGGCAAGCGGGATGGTAGAGATACGCAGTATTTT. This gives the protein CASSMGKRDGRDTQYF.

This chain joins TRBV9 and TRBJ2-7; 10 bases match TRBD2. The CDR3 extends over 15 amino acids. Per the germline V gene, CDR1 is SGDLS and CDR2 is YYNGEE. V gave up 0 bases and J gave up 7 bases; unmatched junction bases: 7. The CDR3 here is CASSVGLAGVGEQYF. The CDR3 bases are TGTGCCAGCAGCGTAGGTCTAGCGGGAGTGGGGGAGCAGTACTTC.

The CDR3 is CAWSDNEKLFF. In DNA form, the CDR3 reads TGTGCCTGGAGTGATAATGAAAAACTGTTTTTT. This chain connects TRBV30 to TRBJ1-4; D remains ambiguous. Germline V gene sequence: CDR1 GTSNPN, CDR2 SVGIG (reference sequence). V lost 1 base, J lost 4 bases, and 1 base lay in between. This CDR3 comprises 11 residues.

The chain carries TRBV2 and TRBJ2-1, with 14 bases aligning to TRBD2. From germline, CDR1 is SNHLY and CDR2 FYNNEI. The CDR3 length is 19 residues. The V gene end was trimmed by 3 bases and the J gene end by 0 bases; junction bases not matched to a gene: 7. Here the CDR3 DNA reads TGTGCCAGCAGTGACTTGACTAGCGGGAGGGTGAGCTCCTACAATGAGCAGTTCTTC. Translated: CASSDLTSGRVSSYNEQFF.

V and J are TRBV6-1 and TRBJ1-3, with a tentative D call TRBD1 (6 bases). V lost 3 bases and J lost 5, with 17 bases in between. CDR3 length equals 16 residues. CDR1 and CDR2 (germline): MNHNS, SASEGT. In DNA, the CDR3 is TGTGCCAGCAGTGAGATCGGACAGACAACTCGAAACACCATATATTTT. This encodes CASSEIGQTTRNTIYF.

The chain employs TRBV28 and TRBJ1-2; perhaps TRBD1 as D (6 bases). CDR3 length: 15 residues. Germline CDR1 is MDHEN and CDR2 is SYDVKM. V was trimmed by 2 bases and J by 2 bases, leaving 12 bases between them. The CDR3 loop reads CASSLLGGQNYGYTF. In DNA form, the CDR3 reads TGTGCCAGCAGTTTACTAGGGGGTCAAAACTATGGCTACACCTTC.

The rearrangement uses TRBV28 and TRBJ1-3; D gene unclear. The V gene's germline CDR1 is MDHEN and CDR2 SYDVKM. The CDR3 runs 15 residues. Trimming left V 5 bases short and J 2 bases short, with 13 bases between. The CDR3 DNA reads TGTGCCAGCAGTCCCCCGCTGGTCACTGGAAACACCATATATTTT. Translation: CASSPPLVTGNTIYF.

This chain links TRBV5-1 with TRBJ2-1, with TRBD1 matching over 10 bases. V gave up 5 bases and J gave up 4 bases; unmatched junction bases: 12. CDR3 length equals 17 residues. CDR1 SGHRS and CDR2 YFSETQ come from the germline V gene. Here the CDR3 DNA reads TGCGCCAGCAGACCTCCGACAGGGGGCAGTCTATACAATGAGCAGTTCTTC. Its protein is CASRPPTGGSLYNEQFF.

The chain is built from TRBV2 and TRBJ2-2; D remains ambiguous. This CDR3 is built from 14 residues. Deletions cut 7 bases from V and 4 bases from J, with 13 bases between. CDR1 is SNHLY and CDR2 is FYNNEI in the germline V gene. CDR3 DNA sequence: TGTGCCAGCACCCTCCTGGTTAGCACCGGGGAGCTGTTTTTT. Amino acid sequence: CASTLLVSTGELFF.